These T cell receptor beta chains were read from a single sample in a study of shared clonotypes between healthy human individuals. TCRdb's copy holds only in-frame clones and misses some; the assay was immunoSEQ multiplex PCR. The sample lists under 2,000,000 clones; approximately 94% were seen once. Sequencing input: naive CD8+ T cells sorted from blood. The origin of the receptors is a man aged 18 to 30 in good health. Each CDR3 is given with its conserved first and last residue. D genes are given only for firm matches. Clone size is not always given. Where it is, it says once, few, many or a class for expanded clones.

cdr3_nt cdr3_aa v_call clone_size d_call j_call
TGCGCCAGCAGCCAAGATCCGGACACCTACGAGCAGTACTTC CASSQDPDTYEQYF TRBV4-1 NA NA TRBJ2-7
TGTGCCAGCACCTGGGGGGACCTCCAAGAGACCCAGTACTTC CASTWGDLQETQYF TRBV28 NA NA TRBJ2-5
TGCGCCAGCAGCTTGGATTCGGCCTACGAGCAGTACTTC CASSLDSAYEQYF TRBV5-1 NA NA TRBJ2-7
TGTGCCAGCAGTTTAGGCCCTCTATACGAGCAGTACTTC CASSLGPLYEQYF TRBV27 NA NA TRBJ2-7
TGTGCCAGCAGCTTAGACTCAATCAAGACAGATACGCAGTATTTT CASSLDSIKTDTQYF TRBV7-6 NA NA TRBJ2-3
TGTGCCAGCAACCATCGACAGGGGGATTCTGAAGCTTTCTTT CASNHRQGDSEAFF TRBV28 NA TRBD1 TRBJ1-1
TGCGCCAGCAGCTTGGGTTTGGACAGTAAGGAAGCTTTCTTT CASSLGLDSKEAFF TRBV5-1 few NA TRBJ1-1
TGTGCCAGCAGTCAGGGGACTTACGGCACAGATACGCAGTATTTT CASSQGTYGTDTQYF TRBV27 NA NA TRBJ2-3
TGTGCCAGCTCACCGGAGGACAGGGAAGGCGAAAAACTGTTTTTT CASSPEDREGEKLFF TRBV18 NA TRBD1 TRBJ1-4
TGTGCCAGCCAACTGTCGCTTGCAACTAATGAAAAACTGTTTTTT CASQLSLATNEKLFF TRBV2 NA NA TRBJ1-4
TGTGCCAGCAGCCCGGAGGGGGGAAGCTCCTACGAGCAGTACTTC CASSPEGGSSYEQYF TRBV6-6 NA NA TRBJ2-7
TGTGCCAGCAGTTTATATGAAGGGGACTATGGCTACACCTTC CASSLYEGDYGYTF TRBV27 once NA TRBJ1-2
TGTGCCAGCAGCTCAGCCTTTGGGGACCAGTACTTC CASSSAFGDQYF TRBV5-6 once NA TRBJ2-5
TGTGCCAGCAGTGACCATTGGAACACTGAAGCTTTCTTT CASSDHWNTEAFF TRBV6-4 NA NA TRBJ1-1
TGTGCCAGCAGCGTTCCTAGCACAGATACGCAGTATTTT CASSVPSTDTQYF TRBV9 NA NA TRBJ2-3
TGCGCCAGCAGCTTGGACCTTTTAGCGGTCTCGGGGGAGACCCAGTACTTC CASSLDLLAVSGETQYF TRBV5-1 NA NA TRBJ2-5
TGTGCCATCCAAGAGTTGACTAGCGGGAAAGACAATGAGCAGTTCTTC CAIQELTSGKDNEQFF TRBV10-3 NA TRBD2 TRBJ2-1
TGTGCCAGCAGCTGGAGGGACAGGGGAATCACCGGGGAGCTGTTTTTT CASSWRDRGITGELFF TRBV7-9 NA TRBD1 TRBJ2-2
TGCGCCAGCAGCTTGAGCCTAGCGGGACGCTACAATGAGCAGTTCTTC CASSLSLAGRYNEQFF TRBV5-1 NA TRBD2 TRBJ2-1
TGTGCCACCAGCAGAGATGCCCCCGAGGTATATTACGAGCAGTACTTC CATSRDAPEVYYEQYF TRBV15 NA NA TRBJ2-7
TGTGCCTGGGAGGCCCTATGGGGCACTGAAGCTTTCTTT CAWEALWGTEAFF TRBV30 NA NA TRBJ1-1
TGTGCCAGCAGTGCCCGAGGGCGTAACTATGGCTACACCTTC CASSARGRNYGYTF TRBV27 few NA TRBJ1-2
TGTGCCAGCAGCGTACGCCCGGTGCTCACCGGGGAGCTGTTTTTT CASSVRPVLTGELFF TRBV9 NA NA TRBJ2-2
TGTGCCAGCAGCCCAATGGGATGGGCCTACAATGAGCAGTTCTTC CASSPMGWAYNEQFF TRBV27 NA NA TRBJ2-1
TGTGCCAGCAGCCCCCATTATGTATTCGGGACACAGGGGAGCAATCAGCCCCAGCATTTT CASSPHYVFGTQGSNQPQHF TRBV7-8 NA TRBD1 TRBJ1-5
TGTGCCAGTAGGGGACAGGGCTCAAACTATGGCTACACCTTC CASRGQGSNYGYTF TRBV5-4 once TRBD1 TRBJ1-2
TGTGCCAGCAGTGAGGGGGGGGACATCACTGAAGCTTTCTTT CASSEGGDITEAFF TRBV2 NA NA TRBJ1-1
TGTGCCACCGCTCTAGCGGACTCCTACGAGCAGTACTTC CATALADSYEQYF TRBV6-5 NA TRBD2 TRBJ2-7
TGTGCCAGCAGCACGGGACCGTATGAGCAGTTCTTC CASSTGPYEQFF TRBV7-9 NA NA TRBJ2-1
TGTGCCAGTAGTTCCGGGACGGGAGGGAGTGGCTACACCTTC CASSSGTGGSGYTF TRBV19 NA NA TRBJ1-2
TGTGCCAGCAGTGAAGCACAGGGGGCGCCGTACGAGCAGTACTTC CASSEAQGAPYEQYF TRBV6-1 NA TRBD1 TRBJ2-7
TGTGCCAGCAGTTTAGGTTCAGGGAGCACAGATACGCAGTATTTT CASSLGSGSTDTQYF TRBV28 NA NA TRBJ2-3
TGCGCCAGCAGCCAACATCTAGCGGGAGAAGGGGAGACCCAGTACTTC CASSQHLAGEGETQYF TRBV4-1 NA TRBD2 TRBJ2-5
TGTGCCAGCAGCGTAGAGGCTAGCGGGGGGCGGGATACGCAGTATTTT CASSVEASGGRDTQYF TRBV9 once TRBD2 TRBJ2-3
TGCAGCGTCCTGACTAGCGAGGGCACCGGGGAGCTGTTTTTT CSVLTSEGTGELFF TRBV29-1 NA TRBD2 TRBJ2-2
TGTGCCAGCAGTTTAGGGACAGGGGAATTAGGGGGCTACACCTTC CASSLGTGELGGYTF TRBV28 NA TRBD1 TRBJ1-2
TGCGCCAGCAGTGAGGGAGGGGGGGTCCAAGAGACCCAGTACTTC CASSEGGGVQETQYF TRBV10-2 NA NA TRBJ2-5
TGTGCCAGCAGCCAGATGGGGACCGGCGGGGCGTACCAAGAGACCCAGTACTTC CASSQMGTGGAYQETQYF TRBV7-6 NA NA TRBJ2-5
TGCAGCGTTGAAGATAATCGGCCAGCTTGGGACACTGAAGCTTTCTTT CSVEDNRPAWDTEAFF TRBV29-1 NA NA TRBJ1-1
TGTGCCAGCAGCCCCCGGGACCCCATCCTCTACAATGAGCAGTTCTTC CASSPRDPILYNEQFF TRBV7-2 NA NA TRBJ2-1